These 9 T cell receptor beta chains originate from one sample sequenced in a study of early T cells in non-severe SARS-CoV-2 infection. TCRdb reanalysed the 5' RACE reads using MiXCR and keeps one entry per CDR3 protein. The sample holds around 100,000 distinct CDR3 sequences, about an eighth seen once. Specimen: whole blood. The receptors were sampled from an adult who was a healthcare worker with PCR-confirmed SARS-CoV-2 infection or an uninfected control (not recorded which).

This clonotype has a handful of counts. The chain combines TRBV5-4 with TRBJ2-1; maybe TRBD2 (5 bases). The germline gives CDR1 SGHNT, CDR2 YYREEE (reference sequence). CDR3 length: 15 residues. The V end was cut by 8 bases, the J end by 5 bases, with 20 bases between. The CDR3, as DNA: TGTGCCAGTATGAAGGACGCGGGCGGTAACAATGAGCAGTTCTTC. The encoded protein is CASMKDAGGNNEQFF.

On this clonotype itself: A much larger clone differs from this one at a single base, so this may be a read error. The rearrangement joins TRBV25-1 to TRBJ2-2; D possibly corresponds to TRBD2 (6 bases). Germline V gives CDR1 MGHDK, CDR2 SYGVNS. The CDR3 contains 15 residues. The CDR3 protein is CVSSEVQRDTGELFF. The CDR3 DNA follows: TGTGTCAGCAGTGAGGTTCAGCGGGACACCGGGGAGCTGTTTTTT.

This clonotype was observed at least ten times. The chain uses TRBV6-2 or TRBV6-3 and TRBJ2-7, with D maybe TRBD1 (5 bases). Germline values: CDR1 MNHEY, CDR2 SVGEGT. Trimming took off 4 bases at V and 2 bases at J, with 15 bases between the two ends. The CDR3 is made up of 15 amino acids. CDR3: CASSSQGGFTYEQYF. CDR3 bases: TGTGCCAGCAGTTCTCAGGGTGGTTTCACCTACGAGCAGTACTTC.

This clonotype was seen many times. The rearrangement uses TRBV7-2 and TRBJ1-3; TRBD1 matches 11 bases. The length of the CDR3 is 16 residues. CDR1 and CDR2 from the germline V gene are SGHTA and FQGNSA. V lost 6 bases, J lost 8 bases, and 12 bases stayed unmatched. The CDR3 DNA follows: TGTGCCAGCAGACGTACCGGGACAGGGGGGGCTTACACCATATATTTT. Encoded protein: CASRRTGTGGAYTIYF.

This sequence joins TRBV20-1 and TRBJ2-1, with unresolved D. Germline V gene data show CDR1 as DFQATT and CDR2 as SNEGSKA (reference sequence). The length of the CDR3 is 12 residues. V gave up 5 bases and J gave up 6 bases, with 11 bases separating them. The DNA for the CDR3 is TGCAGTGCTCAGAGCCTTCTCAATGAGCAGTTCTTC. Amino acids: CSAQSLLNEQFF.

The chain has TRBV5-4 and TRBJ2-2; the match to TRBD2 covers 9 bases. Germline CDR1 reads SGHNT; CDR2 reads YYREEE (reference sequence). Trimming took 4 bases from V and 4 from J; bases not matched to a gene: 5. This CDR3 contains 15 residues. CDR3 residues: CASSSSGRFTGELFF. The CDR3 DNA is TGTGCCAGCAGCAGCAGCGGGAGGTTCACCGGGGAGCTGTTTTTT.

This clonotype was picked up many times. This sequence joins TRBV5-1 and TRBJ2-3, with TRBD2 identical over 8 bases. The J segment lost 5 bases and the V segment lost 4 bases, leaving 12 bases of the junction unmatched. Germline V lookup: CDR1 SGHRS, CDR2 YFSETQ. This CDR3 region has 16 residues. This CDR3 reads CASSLRAGGPGDTQYF. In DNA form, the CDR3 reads TGCGCCAGCAGCCTTCGCGCGGGAGGCCCCGGAGATACGCAGTATTTT. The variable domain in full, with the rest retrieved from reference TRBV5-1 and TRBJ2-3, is KAGVTQTPRYLIKTRGQQVTLSCSPISGHRSVSWYQQTPGQGLQFLFEYFSETQRNKGNFPGRFSGRQFSNSRSEMNVSTLELGDSALYLCASSLRAGGPGDTQYFGPGTRLTVL.

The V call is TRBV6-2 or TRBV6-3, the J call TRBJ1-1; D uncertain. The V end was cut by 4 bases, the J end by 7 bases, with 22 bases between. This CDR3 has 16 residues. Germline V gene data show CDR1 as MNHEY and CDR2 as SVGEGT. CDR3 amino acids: CASSSRPGLKRIEAFF. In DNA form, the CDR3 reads TGTGCCAGCAGTTCCCGCCCGGGCCTAAAACGAATTGAAGCTTTCTTT.

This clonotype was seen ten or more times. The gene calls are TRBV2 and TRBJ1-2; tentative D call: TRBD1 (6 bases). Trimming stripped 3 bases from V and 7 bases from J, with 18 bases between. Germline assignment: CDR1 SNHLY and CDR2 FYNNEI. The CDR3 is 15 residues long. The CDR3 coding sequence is TGTGCCAGCAGTGAGGCGTACAGGGTTTTATTTGGCTACACCTTC. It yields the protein CASSEAYRVLFGYTF.